The rows below give T cell receptor beta chains drawn from one sample of a study of a mutant IDH1 vaccine in newly diagnosed glioma. Clones were sequenced by immunoSEQ multiplex PCR, and TCRdb holds only the in-frame ones, with some missing. The sample lists around 56,000 clones, 81% occurring once. Antigens of these TCRs are unknown. The sample was PBMCs, taken from a glioma patient whose treatment included an IDH1 peptide vaccine. Receptor source: a woman aged 35 to 49 with glioma. Some clones in this sample may be carry-over from other donors' samples. Each CDR3 is given with its conserved first and last residue. The D gene is left open where the match is weak. A clone size is listed for some rows: how often the clone was seen (once, few, many), or a class if it is expanded.

V	D	size	J	CDR3	DNA
TRBV5-5	-	-	TRBJ1-1	CASILGAGGATEAFF	TGTGCCAGCATCCTAGGGGCCGGGGGGGCCACTGAAGCTTTCTTT
TRBV7-9	TRBD1	-	TRBJ2-7	CASSRGQGDEQYF	TGTGCCAGCAGCCGGGGACAGGGAGACGAGCAGTACTTC
TRBV7-8	TRBD1	-	TRBJ1-4	CASSLGGQGAYKLFF	TGTGCCAGCAGCTTAGGGGGACAGGGGGCGTATAAACTGTTTTTT
TRBV7-2	-	-	TRBJ2-3	CASSLAYATDTQYF	TGTGCCAGCTCTCTAGCGTATGCCACAGATACGCAGTATTTT
TRBV5-8	-	-	TRBJ1-6	CASSQDGSSYNSPLHF	TGTGCCAGCAGCCAGGACGGGAGCTCCTATAATTCACCCCTCCACTTT
TRBV20-1	TRBD1	-	TRBJ2-5	CSAGTEETQYF	TGCAGTGCCGGGACAGAAGAGACCCAGTACTTC
TRBV19	TRBD1	-	TRBJ1-1	CASSTAWDRGRLMNTEAFF	TGTGCCAGTAGTACCGCCTGGGACAGGGGCCGGTTGATGAACACTGAAGCTTTCTTT
TRBV30	TRBD1	-	TRBJ1-2	CAWNRDRPYGYTF	TGTGCCTGGAACAGGGACAGACCCTATGGCTACACCTTC
TRBV4-3	-	-	TRBJ2-1	CASSRQGRDNEQFF	TGCGCCAGCAGCAGGCAGGGGAGGGACAATGAGCAGTTCTTC
TRBV7-8	-	-	TRBJ1-1	CASGTDLRYTEAFF	TGTGCCAGCGGCACAGATCTCAGGTACACTGAAGCTTTCTTT
TRBV6-6	TRBD1	-	TRBJ1-1	CASSYRDSNTEAFF	TGTGCCAGCAGTTACAGGGACAGCAACACTGAAGCTTTCTTT
TRBV13	TRBD2	-	TRBJ2-1	CASSLGRGAYNEQFF	TGTGCCAGCAGCTTAGGTCGGGGGGCCTACAATGAGCAGTTCTTC
TRBV4-1	TRBD2	-	TRBJ2-7	CASSLRGAGTYEQYF	TGCGCCAGCAGCCTAAGGGGAGCGGGAACCTACGAGCAGTACTTC
TRBV5-4	TRBD1	-	TRBJ1-4	CASSLEQGATQLFF	TGTGCCAGCAGCTTGGAACAGGGGGCGACCCAACTGTTTTTT
TRBV6-5	-	-	TRBJ1-1	CASGDTSIGAFF	TGTGCCAGCGGAGATACATCCATTGGAGCTTTCTTT
TRBV12-5	TRBD1	few	TRBJ1-5	CASGFSSGGGQPQHF	TGTGCTAGTGGTTTTTCTTCAGGGGGCGGTCAGCCCCAGCATTTT
TRBV7-8	-	-	TRBJ2-2	CASSMNRVGGELFF	TGTGCCAGCAGCATGAACAGGGTTGGCGGGGAGCTGTTTTTT
TRBV6-5	-	-	TRBJ2-3	CATRWDSDTQYF	TGTGCCACCCGGTGGGACTCAGATACGCAGTATTTT
TRBV9	-	once	TRBJ2-7	CASSPTPGASYEQYF	TGTGCCAGCAGCCCTACACCGGGGGCTTCCTACGAGCAGTACTTC
TRBV2	-	-	TRBJ2-7	CASSVTPREQYF	TGTGCCAGCAGTGTCACCCCCAGGGAGCAGTACTTC
TRBV6-5	-	few	TRBJ1-1	CASFLGTGGLAFF	TGTGCCAGCTTCCTCGGAACGGGGGGGTTGGCTTTCTTT
TRBV7-9	TRBD1	-	TRBJ2-7	CASSKTGARYEQYF	TGTGCCAGCAGCAAGACAGGGGCGAGGTACGAGCAGTACTTC
TRBV30	-	-	TRBJ2-7	CAFGQGAGWEF	-
TRBV5-1	TRBD1	-	TRBJ1-2	CASSPTFRDRVVGYGYTF	TGCGCCAGCAGCCCGACGTTCCGGGACAGGGTGGTCGGCTATGGCTACACCTTC
TRBV29-1	-	few	TRBJ1-3	CSGATWGSGNTIYF	TGCAGCGGCGCTACATGGGGCTCTGGAAACACCATATATTTT
TRBV29-1	-	-	TRBJ1-1	CSVDPGIGNTEAFF	TGCAGCGTTGATCCAGGGATCGGGAACACTGAAGCTTTCTTT
TRBV30	-	-	TRBJ1-1	CAWRDSLRAFF	TGTGCCTGGAGGGACAGCCTGCGGGCTTTCTTT
TRBV29-1	TRBD2	-	TRBJ2-1	CSVVAGASYNEQFF	TGCAGCGTGGTAGCGGGGGCCTCCTACAATGAGCAGTTCTTC
TRBV7-9	-	-	TRBJ2-7	CASSLRELAGYEQYF	TGTGCCAGCAGCTTAAGGGAGCTGGCGGGATACGAGCAGTACTTC
TRBV10-3	-	once	TRBJ1-1	CAISEEGQGRTEAFF	TGTGCCATCAGTGAGGAGGGGCAAGGGAGGACTGAAGCTTTCTTT
TRBV4-2	TRBD1	-	TRBJ1-3	CASKQDRTNSGNTIYF	TGTGCCAGCAAGCAGGACAGGACCAACTCTGGAAACACCATATATTTT
TRBV19	TRBD1	-	TRBJ1-5	CASSLDRDRGEWSQPQHF	TGTGCCAGTAGCCTTGACCGGGACAGGGGAGAATGGAGTCAGCCCCAGCATTTT
TRBV27	-	medium-sized	TRBJ1-2	CASSTQGANYGYTF	TGTGCCAGCAGTACGCAGGGTGCAAACTATGGCTACACCTTC
TRBV5-4	-	-	TRBJ1-5	CASSLEDQPQHF	TGTGCCAGCAGCTTGGAAGATCAGCCCCAGCATTTT
TRBV10-2	TRBD1	-	TRBJ2-7	CASSAGTGGGKQYF	TGCGCCAGCAGTGCTGGGACAGGGGGCGGTAAGCAGTACTTC
TRBV6-5	-	once	TRBJ1-1	CASSYRNTGNTEAFF	TGTGCCAGCAGTTACCGTAACACAGGGAACACTGAAGCTTTCTTT
TRBV4-3	-	-	TRBJ2-3	CASSLRGGEKQYF	TGCGCCAGCAGCCTGCGAGGCGGGGAGAAGCAGTATTTT
TRBV19	-	-	TRBJ1-5	CASSAFRGIGNQPQHF	TGTGCCAGTAGTGCCTTCAGGGGAATTGGCAATCAGCCCCAGCATTTT
TRBV9	TRBD2	-	TRBJ2-7	CASSLTGLAGGGSYEQYF	TGTGCCAGCAGCTTGACGGGACTAGCGGGGGGTGGTTCCTACGAGCAGTACTTC
TRBV5-4	TRBD1	-	TRBJ2-3	CASSLGTGLPRYTQYF	TGTGCCAGCAGCTTAGGGACAGGGCTCCCTCGTTATACGCAGTATTTT
TRBV9	-	-	TRBJ1-4	CASSVAPGTLEKLFF	TGTGCCAGCAGCGTAGCTCCTGGGACATTAGAAAAACTGTTTTTT
TRBV13	-	once	TRBJ1-1	CASSLGRGVSEAFF	TGTGCCAGCAGCTTAGGCCGCGGAGTCAGTGAAGCTTTCTTT
TRBV7-8	-	-	TRBJ1-6	CASSRRDGYSPLHF	TGTGCCAGCAGCAGGCGGGACGGTTATTCACCCCTCCACTTT
TRBV21-1	-	once	TRBJ2-7	CASSKFGVGEQYF	TGTGCCAGCAGCAAATTTGGGGTTGGAGAGCAGTACTTC
TRBV27	-	-	TRBJ1-4	CASSLRAGDGKLFF	TGTGCCAGCAGTTTGAGGGCGGGCGACGGGAAACTGTTTTTT
TRBV19	-	once	TRBJ2-7	CASSPGTSYEQYF	TGTGCCAGTAGCCCCGGGACTTCCTACGAGCAGTACTTC
TRBV1	-	-	TRBJ2-6	CTSSPNRVAGANVLTF	TGCACCAGCAGCCCAAACAGGGTTGCTGGGGCCAACGTCCTGACTTTC
TRBV25-1	-	-	TRBJ1-6	CASSSIDRTNSPLHF	TGTGCCAGCAGTTCGATTGACCGAACAAATTCACCCCTCCACTTT
TRBV7-2	-	-	TRBJ1-1	CASSLAGNRAAEAFF	TGTGCCAGCAGCTTAGCGGGGAACAGGGCGGCTGAAGCTTTCTTT
TRBV9	-	-	TRBJ2-3	CASSELASSAQYF	TGTGCCAGCAGCGAGTTGGCTAGTAGTGCGCAGTATTTT
TRBV5-1	TRBD2	-	TRBJ2-5	CASSLGLAGGETQYF	TGCGCCAGCAGCTTGGGGCTAGCGGGAGGGGAGACCCAGTACTTC
TRBV4-2	-	-	TRBJ2-1	CASTRNNEQFF	TGTGCCAGCACAAGAAACAATGAGCAGTTCTTC
TRBV7-9	-	-	TRBJ2-5	CASSLPGRGQETQYF	TGTGCCAGCAGCTTACCGGGGCGAGGGCAAGAGACCCAGTACTTC
TRBV2	-	-	TRBJ1-1	CASSWLQGNTEAFF	TGTGCCAGCAGTTGGTTACAGGGGAACACTGAAGCTTTCTTT
TRBV30	TRBD1	-	TRBJ2-7	CAWSRGFDGTGGSEQYF	TGTGCCTGGAGCAGAGGGTTTGACGGGACAGGGGGTTCCGAGCAGTACTTC
TRBV7-8	-	-	TRBJ2-4	CASSLAGITLNPKNIQYF	TGTGCCAGCAGCTTAGCGGGGATCACTCTAAACCCCAAAAACATTCAGTACTTC
TRBV7-2	TRBD1	-	TRBJ1-2	CASSPTWDREDGGYTF	TGTGCCAGCAGCCCAACCTGGGACAGGGAGGACGGTGGCTACACCTTC
TRBV4-3	TRBD1	-	TRBJ2-7	CASSQGTGFSEQYF	TGCGCCAGCAGCCAAGGGACAGGGTTTAGCGAGCAGTACTTC
TRBV29-1	TRBD2	-	TRBJ2-4	CSVGGRDIQYF	TGCAGCGTTGGGGGGAGGGACATTCAGTACTTC
TRBV30	-	once	TRBJ2-5	CAWSHFQETQYF	TGTGCCTGGAGCCATTTTCAAGAGACCCAGTACTTC